This T cell receptor beta chain came from a study of shared clonotypes between healthy human individuals (dated by TCRdb to about 2020). Concerning the study at large: Three men and a couple of women, aged 18 to 49 years, made up the cohort. Libraries were prepared and TCR repertoires were sequenced by different laboratories using diverse techniques, in order to increase sequencing depth and limit assay-specific biases. For each donor, three plates each were used for CD4 naive and CD4 memory, two plates were used for CD8 naive, and one plate was used for CD8 memory. Between about 0.94 and 8.9 billion PBMCs per donor were obtained by leukapheresis. To estimate repertoire size and how much clonotype sharing occurs between individuals, the study deeply sequenced the blood TCR repertoires of roughly 5 healthy adults.

The research as a whole found: Across four donors, about 5.2% of naive CD4, 3% to 4% of naive CD8, approximately 2.5% of memory CD4, and over 0.35% of memory CD8 clonotypes were shared. Rarefaction of sorted-subset datasets indicated incomplete sequencing despite the large sequencing depth. Estimated clonotype richness was generally larger for naive than for memory subsets. Higher generation probabilities were observed for clonotypes shared by all four sorted-subset donors than for non-shared clonotypes. Sampling was limited to blood, and TCR repertoires in tissue likely differ from TCR repertoires in blood. The genetic and exposure-history diversity represented was limited by the small number of donors. Pairwise subsampling led to the expectation that sequencing depth would affect the degree of clonotype sharing among donors.

Of note for this clone: Its antigen is still unknown. Base qualities are not provided; no much larger clone lies one nucleotide away.

Donors were healthy HIV-negative adults with no recently reported acute infections or vaccinations. All donors were Caucasian adults living in Nashville, Tennessee, USA. Magnetic negative selection was used to enrich CD4+ T cells, after which naive cells were positively selected on CD45RA and the negative fraction became the memory subset. After blood collection by leukapheresis, PBMCs were isolated using Ficoll-Histopaque density gradient centrifugation and then cryopreserved in the vapor phase of liquid nitrogen. Analytical flow cytometry was used to check the purity and quantity of each magnetically sorted T cell population. Genomic DNA was isolated from each sorted fraction and quantified by UV absorbance on a Nanodrop 2000c. Using the deep immunoSEQ assay, multiplex PCR amplified TCR CDR3 regions from genomic DNA. Extracted genomic DNA from each cell subset was distributed evenly across all wells of several immunoSEQ 96-well plates, and each plate was treated as a replicate. Each replicate PCR for sorted subsets received 150 to 250 ng genomic DNA, equal to tens of thousands of T cell genomes. The purified libraries were quantified using a Qubit 3.0 fluorometer, sized with a Bioanalyzer 2100, and then quantified again using the KAPA Library Quantification kit. Every immunoSEQ 96-well plate was sequenced on a dedicated single-read 150-cycle Illumina NextSeq 550 flow cell. The published analysis was carried out like this. The immunoSEQ output contained only junctional sequences without quality scores, so filtering could not match that applied to full-length reads. To assign V/J genes and CDR3, sequences were annotated using PyIR, a Python wrapper for IgBLAST v1.9, with IMGT germline references. Any read was removed if the V/J assignment was weak (E-value above 1e-6), the CDR3 was missing, or the read contained stop codons, out-of-frame junctions, or ambiguous translated residues. V3J clonotypes were defined by identical inferred V gene, J gene, and CDR3 amino acid sequence. Percentage overlap between repertoires was calculated by dividing the number of shared unique clonotypes by the size of the smaller repertoire. Repertoire richness was assessed with RTK rarefaction, the Chao1 estimator, and Recon v2.1 estimates of unobserved clonotypes. Generation probabilities for all TCRbeta clonotypes obtained by the gDNA method from a handful of donors were computed using OLGA. As stored in TCRdb, this immuneACCESS dataset retains in-frame rearrangements with V and J assigned. A fraction of the clones does not appear; measured against another copy, unresolved V genes explain less than half of the discrepancy, and the remainder lacks a known reason. The V and J calls and clone size were taken over from that table, and D and trimming were inferred from the DNA. The table for this sample lists 2 million to 3 million clones; roughly 93% of them were counted only once. Around 0.37% of the sample is taken by the ten largest.

V is cut by 0 bases and J by 4 bases, and the space between the germline ends is 12 bases. The germline V gene sets CDR1 to SGHDN and CDR2 to FVKESK. The CDR3 goes from the cysteine to the phenylalanine over 15 residues. Only the CDR3 part of the read is kept: 45 bases, read in frame from the first base. The chain links TRBV14 with TRBJ2-5; the D gene cannot be named for sure. The specimen sequenced was naive CD4+ T cells from PBMCs. The cell subset or site label, as the study defines it: CD45RA+ positively selected. The clonotype was recovered from a man younger than 35 in good health. Some clones in this sample may be carry-over from other donors' samples. The CDR3 loop reads CASSQDRVDGETQYF. The sequenced DNA is TGTGCCAGCAGCCAAGATAGGGTCGACGGAGAGACCCAGTACTTC.